The 29 T cell receptor beta chains below were found in one sample sequenced in a study of identical twins. Using its own MiXCR run on the 5' RACE reads, TCRdb lists one record per CDR3 protein. The sample has about 730,000 distinct CDR3 sequences, around 21% seen once. Another study also made use of these data, one on T cells expressing NK-cell markers.

Sample: PBMCs. The receptors were gathered from a woman between 18 and 29 years old in good health.

J is TRBJ2-2 and V is TRBV5-1; the D gene is possibly TRBD2 (5 bases). Germline assignment: CDR1 SGHRS and CDR2 YFSETQ. With 3 bases removed from V and 4 bases from J, the gap between germline ends came to 19 bases. This CDR3 region has 17 residues. The CDR3 here is CASSWRRRERGTGELFF. For the CDR3, the DNA is TGCGCCAGCAGCTGGAGGCGTAGAGAGCGTGGCACCGGGGAGCTGTTTTTT.

This clonotype was counted many times. V and J are TRBV12-3 or TRBV12-4 and TRBJ1-4; D not certain. The CDR3 has 14 amino acids. The V end lost 3 bases, the J end lost 6 bases, and 11 bases lay between the germline ends. CDR3 protein: CASSLLLGDEKLFF. The CDR3 region has the DNA TGTGCCAGCAGTTTGCTCCTTGGGGATGAAAAACTGTTTTTT.

The gene calls are TRBV6-1 and TRBJ2-2; 8 positions agree with TRBD1. Trimming took 5 bases from V and 2 from J; bases not matched to a gene: 4. The germline CDR1 and CDR2 sequences are MNHNS and SASEGT. The CDR3 totals 15 residues. CDR3 in amino acids: CASSKGQVNTGELFF. In DNA form, the CDR3 reads TGTGCCAGCAGTAAGGGACAGGTCAACACCGGGGAGCTGTTTTTT.

This sequence joins TRBV10-2 and TRBJ2-1; TRBD2 agrees at 7 bases. The CDR3 consists of 13 residues. V dropped 2 bases and J dropped 10; count of bases not matched to a gene: 5. The germline V gene has CDR1 WSHSY and CDR2 SAAADI. The CDR3 DNA follows: TGCGCCAGCAGTGAGGGACTAGTAGCCGAGCAGTTCTTC. This gives the protein CASSEGLVAEQFF.

The rearrangement links TRBV20-1 to TRBJ2-7; 8 bases match TRBD1. V dropped 3 bases and J dropped 5; count of bases not matched to a gene: 9. Germline CDR1 and CDR2: DFQATT and SNEGSKA (reference sequence). This CDR3 region has 14 residues. The CDR3 loop is CSASLTGVGNEQYF. The CDR3 DNA sequence: TGCAGTGCTAGCTTGACAGGGGTTGGGAACGAGCAGTACTTC.

The chain carries TRBV2 and TRBJ2-3, with TRBD1 identical over 9 bases. There are 14 residues in the CDR3. Trimming at V came to 5 bases and at J to 4 bases, leaving 4 bases not matched to a gene. Germline loops: CDR1 SNHLY, CDR2 FYNNEI. The CDR3 region has the DNA TGTGCCAGCAGTATAACAGGGGGCGCAGATACGCAGTATTTT. It encodes CASSITGGADTQYF.

This chain uses TRBV7-2 with TRBJ2-7; D possibly corresponds to TRBD1 (6 bases). The germline gives CDR1 SGHTA, CDR2 FQGNSA. This CDR3 spans 15 amino acids. Between the trimmed V and J ends, which lost 2 bases and 2 bases, there was a span of 13 bases. CDR3 nucleotide sequence: TGTGCCAGCAGCTTAAGTTGGGGGCAGGCCTACGAGCAGTACTTC. Residues: CASSLSWGQAYEQYF.

The sample holds a few counts of this clonotype. This rearrangement joins TRBV7-8 to TRBJ2-2; D unclear. Germline V gene data show CDR1 as SGHVS and CDR2 as FQNEAQ. Trimming cost V 6 bases and J 5 bases, with 10 bases left between them. This CDR3 is 13 amino acids long. In nucleotides, the CDR3 is TGTGCCAGCAGTTGGTTCCGAACCGGGGAGCTGTTTTTT. Residues: CASSWFRTGELFF.

The genes are TRBV2 and TRBJ2-1, with 9 positions matching TRBD2. The CDR3 is 16 residues long. Looked up from germline, CDR1 is SNHLY and CDR2 is FYNNEI. V dropped 0 bases and J dropped 7; count of bases not matched to a gene: 7. The CDR3 sequence is CASSEATSGFMNEQFF. The CDR3 DNA reads as TGTGCCAGCAGTGAAGCAACTAGCGGGTTCATGAATGAGCAGTTCTTC. Full variable domain (remainder filled in from reference TRBV2 and TRBJ2-1): EPEVTQTPSHQVTQMGQEVILRCVPISNHLYFYWYRQILGQKVEFLVSFYNNEISEKSEIFDDQFSVERPDGSNFTLKIRSTKLEDSAMYFCASSEATSGFMNEQFFGPGTRLTVL.

The chain couples TRBV5-1 to TRBJ2-5; no clear D gene. CDR1 and CDR2 from the germline V gene are SGHRS and YFSETQ. V lost 4 bases and J lost 2, with 9 bases in between. This CDR3 has 13 residues. CDR3 protein: CASSRMRQETQYF. The CDR3 DNA reads TGCGCCAGCAGCCGAATGCGTCAAGAGACCCAGTACTTC.

There are a few counts of this clonotype. One junction end disagrees with the germline gene, perhaps due to a read error. The CDR3 region is CASSHSRGGVTEAFF. CDR3 nucleotide sequence: TGTGCCAGCAGTCACTCGAGAGGGGGAGTCACTGAAGCTTTCTTT. The genes are TRBV6-5 and TRBJ1-1; a possible D gene is TRBD1 (6 bases). Germline values: CDR1 MNHEY, CDR2 SVGAGI. The CDR3 has 15 amino acids.

The V call is TRBV13, the J call TRBJ1-3; D gene uncertain. In germline, CDR1 is PRHDT, CDR2 FYEKMQ (reference sequence). The ends were cut back, 7 bases at V and 5 bases at J, with 15 bases in the middle. This CDR3 spans 14 amino acids. CDR3 nucleotide sequence: TGTGCCAGCACCTCCGGAGACCTACGAAACACCATATATTTT. The encoded protein is CASTSGDLRNTIYF.

This CDR3 reads CASSPGILLEAFF. The CDR3, as DNA: TGTGCCAGCAGTCCAGGGATTTTGCTAGAAGCTTTCTTT. This chain links TRBV27 with TRBJ1-1; D is possibly TRBD1 (5 bases). Germline CDR1 is MNHEY and CDR2 is SMNVEV (reference sequence). Trimming removed 5 bases from V and 8 bases from J, with 15 bases in between. The CDR3 contains 13 residues.

This sequence joins TRBV12-5 and TRBJ1-2; 9 bases align to TRBD1. Per the germline V gene, CDR1 is LGHNT and CDR2 is FRNRAP. V trimming: 4 bases; J trimming: 1 base; junction bases outside the gene matches: 10. The CDR3 has 17 residues. CDR3: CASGWLDRGRGNYGYTF. The CDR3 DNA follows: TGTGCTAGTGGTTGGCTGGACAGGGGAAGGGGTAACTATGGCTACACCTTC. Supplemented by reference TRBV12-5 and TRBJ1-2, the full variable domain reads DARVTQTPRHKVTEMGQEVTMRCQPILGHNTVFWYRQTMMQGLELLAYFRNRAPLDDSGMPKDRFSAEMPDATLATLKIQPSEPRDSAVYFCASGWLDRGRGNYGYTFGSGTRLTVV.

This clonotype has a handful of counts. The chain joins TRBV9 to TRBJ2-1; no reliable D call. Germline CDR1 and CDR2: SGDLS and YYNGEE. V was clipped by 6 bases and J by 1 base, with 14 bases between them. The CDR3 is 15 residues long. CDR3 loop: CASNRGPGSYNEQFF. CDR3 coding DNA: TGTGCCAGCAATCGTGGGCCCGGGTCCTACAATGAGCAGTTCTTC.

Ten or more counts support this clonotype. This chain joins TRBV5-1 and TRBJ2-7, with D unresolved. The CDR3 consists of 15 residues. Trimming cost V 3 bases and J 2 bases, with 15 bases left between them. The germline V gene encodes CDR1 SGHRS and CDR2 YFSETQ. CDR3 amino acids: CASSSLGTSTYEQYF. CDR3 nucleotides: TGCGCCAGCAGCTCTCTCGGTACATCCACCTACGAGCAGTACTTC. Full variable domain (missing parts from reference TRBV5-1 and TRBJ2-7): KAGVTQTPRYLIKTRGQQVTLSCSPISGHRSVSWYQQTPGQGLQFLFEYFSETQRNKGNFPGRFSGRQFSNSRSEMNVSTLELGDSALYLCASSSLGTSTYEQYFGPGTRLTVT.

There are many counts of this clonotype. The J gene is TRBJ2-3, the V gene TRBV10-3; D possibly corresponds to TRBD2 (6 bases). Germline CDR1 is ENHRY and CDR2 is SYGVKD. The V end was cut by 2 bases, the J end by 2 bases, with 11 bases between. The CDR3 sequence is 15 residues long. CDR3 amino acids: CAISEAIADTDTQYF. The CDR3 coding sequence is TGTGCCATCAGTGAGGCCATAGCGGACACAGATACGCAGTATTTT.

The table lists this clonotype with a count of one. J is TRBJ2-2 and V is TRBV27; a weak D match, TRBD2 (6 bases). Trimming left V 6 bases short and J 6 bases short, with 14 bases between. The CDR3 totals 14 residues. The germline V gene encodes CDR1 MNHEY and CDR2 SMNVEV (reference sequence). The CDR3 coding sequence is TGTGCCAGCAGGTCTGCGGGGACCGCCGGGGAGCTGTTTTTT. It translates to CASRSAGTAGELFF.

There are a few counts of this clonotype. The V and J genes are TRBV20-1 and TRBJ2-7, with TRBD2 matching over 8 bases. Unmatched junction bases numbered 9, after V lost 0 bases and J lost 2 bases. The CDR3 runs to 16 residues. Germline V CDR1 and CDR2: DFQATT, SNEGSKA (reference sequence). The CDR3 is CSARDLGSGSTYEQYF. Written as DNA, the CDR3 is TGCAGTGCTAGAGATTTAGGCAGCGGGAGCACCTACGAGCAGTACTTC.

This chain joins TRBV10-3 and TRBJ2-3, with 10 bases lining up with TRBD2. The J segment lost 8 bases and the V segment lost 11 bases, leaving 16 bases of the junction unmatched. Per germline, CDR1 ENHRY and CDR2 SYGVKD. CDR3 length equals 15 residues. The CDR3 coding sequence is TGTGCCGCCTCTCTAGCGGGAGCCATCCCGGGTACGCAGTATTTT. As protein: CAASLAGAIPGTQYF.

As concerns this clonotype: A much larger clone differs from this one at a single base, so this may be a read error. V is TRBV12-3 or TRBV12-4 and J is TRBJ2-3; D unclear. The CDR3 length is 11 residues. V was pared by 4 bases and J by 7 bases, with 6 bases between. CDR3 sequence reads: CASSYKNTQYF. DNA for the CDR3: TGTGCCAGCAGTTATAAAAATACGCAGTATTTT.

This clonotype showed up just a few times. The V and J genes are TRBV7-9 and TRBJ2-1; 8 bases match TRBD1. This CDR3 comprises 16 residues. Germline V CDR1 and CDR2: SEHNR, FQNEAQ (reference sequence). The J segment lost 9 bases and the V segment lost 2 bases, leaving 12 bases of the junction unmatched. Written as DNA, the CDR3 is TGTGCCAGCAGCTTATCGAACAGGGGGTCGGTCGGTGAGCAGTTCTTC. Protein product: CASSLSNRGSVGEQFF. Full variable domain (outside the CDR3, taken from reference TRBV7-9 and TRBJ2-1): DTGVSQNPRHKITKRGQNVTFRCDPISEHNRLYWYRQTLGQGPEFLTYFQNEAQLEKSRLLSDRFSAERPKGSFSTLEIQRTEQGDSAMYLCASSLSNRGSVGEQFFGPGTRLTVL.

This clonotype was detected many times. The rearrangement joins TRBV5-1 to TRBJ2-7; D is possibly TRBD1 (5 bases). The J call is in doubt because the DNA end fits TRBJ2-5 better. The CDR3 covers 13 residues. Germline CDR1 reads SGHRS; CDR2 reads YFSETQ. CDR3 sequence (DNA): TGCGCCAGCAGCTCACAAACAACAGGGACCCAGTACTTC. Encoded protein: CASSSQTTGTQYF.

The sample holds a few counts of this clonotype. The genes are TRBV6-1 and TRBJ2-1, with TRBD2 matching over 10 bases. The V gene end was trimmed by 8 bases and the J gene end by 0 bases; junction bases not matched to a gene: 7. Germline V gene lookup returns CDR1 MNHNS and CDR2 SASEGT. The CDR3 is 16 residues long. The DNA for the CDR3 is TGTGCCAGCGCTACCCTAGCGGGGGTCTCCTACAATGAGCAGTTCTTC. This encodes CASATLAGVSYNEQFF.

A few counts support this clonotype. This chain joins TRBV7-6 and TRBJ2-1; D not certain. The length of the CDR3 is 16 residues. Deletions cut 2 bases from V and 1 base from J, with 12 bases between. Germline-derived CDR1 and CDR2 are SGHVS and FNYEAQ. For the CDR3, the DNA is TGTGCCAGCAGCTTACGACCCCAAGGGTCCTACAATGAGCAGTTCTTC. The encoded protein is CASSLRPQGSYNEQFF.

The J gene is TRBJ2-6, the V gene TRBV5-1; D is perhaps TRBD2 (7 bases). The V gene's germline CDR1 is SGHRS and CDR2 YFSETQ. With 0 bases removed from V and 0 bases from J, the gap between germline ends came to 13 bases. There are 18 residues in the CDR3. The chain's CDR3 is CASSLVGGPHSGANVLTF. In nucleotides, the CDR3 is TGCGCCAGCAGCTTGGTGGGGGGGCCCCACTCTGGGGCCAACGTCCTGACTTTC.

The chain employs TRBV12-3 or TRBV12-4 and TRBJ2-6; 10 bases line up with TRBD1. V trimming: 6 bases; J trimming: 3 bases; junction bases outside the gene matches: 11. The CDR3 runs 18 residues. CDR3 nucleotides: TGTGCCAGCAGACCCAGGGGACAGGGGAAAAGTGGGGCCAACGTCCTGACTTTC. It is translated as CASRPRGQGKSGANVLTF.

The V and J genes are TRBV20-1 and TRBJ2-3, with 8 bases that match TRBD2. Germline V gives CDR1 DFQATT, CDR2 SNEGSKA (reference sequence). J gave up 5 bases and V 4 bases, and 14 bases lay outside the gene matches. This CDR3 has 16 residues. CDR3 in amino acids: CSAMEFGGGSGDTQYF. CDR3 DNA sequence: TGCAGTGCTATGGAATTCGGGGGGGGGTCTGGAGATACGCAGTATTTT.

The table lists this clonotype with many counts. The chain joins TRBV5-1 to TRBJ2-1, with D tentatively TRBD1 (6 bases). Per the germline V gene, CDR1 is SGHRS and CDR2 is YFSETQ. CDR3 length: 15 residues. Between the trimmed V and J ends, which lost 2 bases and 5 bases, there was a span of 14 bases. For the CDR3, the DNA is TGCGCCAGCAGCTTCTCTTCCGGACAGAACAATGAGCAGTTCTTC. Its protein is CASSFSSGQNNEQFF.